Here is one TCR beta chain with its context. The data belong to a study of blood T cell repertoires in COVID-19. Whole-study context: PBMCs, B-cell-depleted T cells, or T cells provided the cDNA or gDNA that made up the material.

Authors' processing steps: The authors estimated nucleated cell counts from reference gene primer amplification. TCRdb's table, derived via immunoSEQ multiplex PCR, lists solely in-frame clones and lacks some. V and J calls plus clone size are reproduced from that table; the DNA served to infer D and trimming. The table shows roughly 100,000 clones, with 81% occurring only once. The CDR3 is 16 amino acids. After removal of 5 bases from V and 0 bases from J, the junction contained 8 bases not matched to a gene. Germline CDR1 and CDR2: MNHEY and SMNVEV (reference sequence). This TCR was recovered from a man older than 75 with COVID-19, enrolled during active disease. J is TRBJ2-3 and V is TRBV27, with TRBD2 identical over 7 bases. The sample taken for sequencing was peripheral blood. CDR3 amino acids: CASSPHPSGSTDTQYF. Written as DNA, the CDR3 is TGTGCCAGCAGTCCCCACCCTAGCGGAAGCACAGATACGCAGTATTTT.